This TCR beta chain was documented in a study of T cells after yellow fever vaccination. Study details: Using CD3, CD45RA, CCR7 and CD95, the EM, EMRA, CM and Tscm memory subsets were sorted. Notes on the study in general: On day 0, almost all vaccine-responding clonotypes were undetectable in sorted memory subsets.

Synthesis of TCR cDNA relied on 5'RACE template switching, which attached a universal primer site and UMIs. TCRdb recomputed calls from the 5' RACE reads with MiXCR, one row per CDR3 protein. The data contain roughly 32,000 distinct CDR3 sequences, 10% of them singletons. This clonotype was seen ten or more times. V trimming: 10 bases; J trimming: 6 bases; junction bases outside the gene matches: 6. Germline CDR1 reads MNHEY; CDR2 reads SVGAGI. CDR3 length: 13 amino acids. The J gene is TRBJ2-2, the V gene TRBV6-5; 9 nucleotides line up with TRBD2. This specimen consisted of PBMCs, either bulk or a sorted T-cell subset (CD4+, CD8+, memory, or dextramer-sorted; not recorded which), obtained around 15 days after the first yellow fever vaccination. The receptor comes from a man younger than 30 who received the YFV17D yellow fever vaccine. As DNA, the CDR3 is TGTGCCACCATAGGACTAGCGCCCGGGGAGCTGTTTTTT. Translation gives CATIGLAPGELFF.